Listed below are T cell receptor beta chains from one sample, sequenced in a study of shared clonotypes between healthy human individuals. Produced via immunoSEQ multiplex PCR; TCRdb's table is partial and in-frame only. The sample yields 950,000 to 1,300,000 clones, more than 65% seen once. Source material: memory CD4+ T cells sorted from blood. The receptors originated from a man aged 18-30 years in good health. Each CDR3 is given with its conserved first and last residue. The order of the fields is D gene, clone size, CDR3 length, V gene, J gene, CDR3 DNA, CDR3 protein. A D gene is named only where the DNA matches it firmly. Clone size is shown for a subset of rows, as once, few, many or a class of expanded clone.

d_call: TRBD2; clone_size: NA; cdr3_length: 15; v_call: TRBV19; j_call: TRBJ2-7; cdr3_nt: TGTGCCAGTAGGAAATATAGCGGGGGACCCTACGAGCAGTACTTC; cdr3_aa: CASRKYSGGPYEQYF
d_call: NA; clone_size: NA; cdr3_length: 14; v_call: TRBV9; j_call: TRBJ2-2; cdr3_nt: TGTGCCAGCAGCGTCTTGGGTAACACCGGGGAGCTGTTTTTT; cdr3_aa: CASSVLGNTGELFF
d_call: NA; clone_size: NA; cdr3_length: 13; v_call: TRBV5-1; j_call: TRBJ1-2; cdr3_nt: TGCGCCAGCAGCTTCTATACAGACTATGGCTACACCTTC; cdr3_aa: CASSFYTDYGYTF
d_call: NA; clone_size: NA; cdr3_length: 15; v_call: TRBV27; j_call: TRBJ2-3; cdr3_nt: TGTGCCTCCCTCCCGGACTTTGATAGCACAGATACGCAGTATTTT; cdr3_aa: CASLPDFDSTDTQYF
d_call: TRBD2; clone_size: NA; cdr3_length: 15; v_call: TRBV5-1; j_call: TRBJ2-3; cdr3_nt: TGCGCCAGCAGCCGGACTAGCGGTAGCACAGATACGCAGTATTTT; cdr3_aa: CASSRTSGSTDTQYF
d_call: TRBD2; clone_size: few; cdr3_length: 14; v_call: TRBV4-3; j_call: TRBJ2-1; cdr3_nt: TGCGCCAGCAGCTTGGGACTAGCATCCAATGAGCAGTTCTTC; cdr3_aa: CASSLGLASNEQFF
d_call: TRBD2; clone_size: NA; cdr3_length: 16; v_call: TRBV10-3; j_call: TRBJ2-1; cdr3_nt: TGTGCCATCAGGAAGCTCGCCGGGGAGGGGAACAATGAGCAGTTCTTC; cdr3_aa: CAIRKLAGEGNNEQFF
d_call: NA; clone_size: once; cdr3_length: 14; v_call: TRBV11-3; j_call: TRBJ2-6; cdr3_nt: TGTGCCAGCGGATCAGGTGGTGGGGCCAACGTCCTGACTTTC; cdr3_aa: CASGSGGGANVLTF
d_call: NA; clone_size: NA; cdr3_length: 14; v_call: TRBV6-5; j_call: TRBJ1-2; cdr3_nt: TGTGCCAGCAGTTTGAGTGGCGGGGAATATGGCTACACCTTC; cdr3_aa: CASSLSGGEYGYTF
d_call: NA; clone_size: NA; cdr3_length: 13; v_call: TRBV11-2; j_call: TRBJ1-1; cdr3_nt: TGTGCCAGCAGCTTGGGGGAAAGCACTGAAGCTTTCTTT; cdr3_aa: CASSLGESTEAFF
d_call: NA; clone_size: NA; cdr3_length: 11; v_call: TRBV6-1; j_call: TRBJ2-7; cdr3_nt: TGTGCCAGCACCAACAGTGGCCACCGGTACTTC; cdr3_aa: CASTNSGHRYF
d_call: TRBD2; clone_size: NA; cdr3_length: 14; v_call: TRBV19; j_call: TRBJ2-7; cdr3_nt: TGTGCCAGCGGGCGCGGGGGAAGCTCCTACGAGCAGTACTTC; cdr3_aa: CASGRGGSSYEQYF
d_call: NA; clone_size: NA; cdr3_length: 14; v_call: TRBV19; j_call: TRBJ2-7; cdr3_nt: TGTGCCAGTAGTTCCCGGGCGGCCCCCTACGAGCAGTACTTC; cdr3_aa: CASSSRAAPYEQYF
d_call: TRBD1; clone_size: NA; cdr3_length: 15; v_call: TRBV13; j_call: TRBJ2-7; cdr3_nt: TGTGCCAGCAGCTTATCGGGGACAGGGAGCTACGAGCAGTACTTC; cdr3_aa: CASSLSGTGSYEQYF
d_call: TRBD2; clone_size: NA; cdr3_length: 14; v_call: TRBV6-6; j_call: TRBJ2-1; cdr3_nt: TGTGCCAGCAGTAAGAGCGGGGGGGCGAATGAGCAGTTCTTC; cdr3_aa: CASSKSGGANEQFF
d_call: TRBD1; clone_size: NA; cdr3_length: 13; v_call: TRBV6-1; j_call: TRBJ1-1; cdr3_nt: TGTGCCACCCACAGGGGGCTGAACACTGAAGCTTTCTTT; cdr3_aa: CATHRGLNTEAFF
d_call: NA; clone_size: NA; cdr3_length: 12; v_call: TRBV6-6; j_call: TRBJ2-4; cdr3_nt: TGTGCCAGCAGTAACCCGACTTTAATTCAGTACTTC; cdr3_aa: CASSNPTLIQYF
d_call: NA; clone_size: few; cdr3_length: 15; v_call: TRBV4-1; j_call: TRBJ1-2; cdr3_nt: TGCGCCAGCAGCCAAGGTACAGCAACCCTCTATGGCTACACCTTC; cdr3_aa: CASSQGTATLYGYTF
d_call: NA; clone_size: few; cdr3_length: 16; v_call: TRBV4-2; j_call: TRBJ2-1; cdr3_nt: TGTGCCAGCAGCCAAGAACGTACCGTCGGGCTTAATGAGCAGTTCTTC; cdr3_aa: CASSQERTVGLNEQFF
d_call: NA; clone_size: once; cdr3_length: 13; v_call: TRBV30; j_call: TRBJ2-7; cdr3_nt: TGTGCCTGGAACAACAGTCCTCTGAACGAGCAGTACTTC; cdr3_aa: CAWNNSPLNEQYF
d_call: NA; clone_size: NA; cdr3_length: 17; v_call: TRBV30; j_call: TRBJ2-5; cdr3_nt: TGTGCCTGGAGTGTAGAAGGGGCGGGATTGAATGGGAAGACCCAGTACTTC; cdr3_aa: CAWSVEGAGLNGKTQYF
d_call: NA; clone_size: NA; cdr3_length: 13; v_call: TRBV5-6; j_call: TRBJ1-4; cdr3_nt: TGTGCCAGCAAAGAATTTCCTAATGAAAAACTGTTTTTT; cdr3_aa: CASKEFPNEKLFF
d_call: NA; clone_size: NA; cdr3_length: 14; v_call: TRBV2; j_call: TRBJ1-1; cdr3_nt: TGTGCCAGCAGTGAACCCTCGGAATCGGGGAAAGCTTTCTTT; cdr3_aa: CASSEPSESGKAFF
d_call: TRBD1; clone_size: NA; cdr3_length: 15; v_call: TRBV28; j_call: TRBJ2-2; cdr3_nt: TGTGCCAGCAGTCCGCCGAACAGGGGGCCCGGGGAGCTGTTTTTT; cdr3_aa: CASSPPNRGPGELFF
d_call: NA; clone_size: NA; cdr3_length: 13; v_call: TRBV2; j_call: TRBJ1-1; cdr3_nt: TGTGCCACCCTGGGGGGCCCTAACACTGAAGCTTTCTTT; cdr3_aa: CATLGGPNTEAFF
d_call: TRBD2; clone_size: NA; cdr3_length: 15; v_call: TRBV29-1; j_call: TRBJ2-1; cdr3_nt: TGCAGCGTAAGGAAGCGGGAGGGCCTGGGTAATGAGCAGTTCTTC; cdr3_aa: CSVRKREGLGNEQFF
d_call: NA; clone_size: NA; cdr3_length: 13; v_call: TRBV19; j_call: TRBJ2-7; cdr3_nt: TGTGCCAGTAGTAGGAATATCGCGTACGAGCAGTACTTC; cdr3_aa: CASSRNIAYEQYF
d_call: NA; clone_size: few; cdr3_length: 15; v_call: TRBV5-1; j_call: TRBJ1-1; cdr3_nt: TGCGCCAGCAGCTTAGAAGGGATCGGAAACACTGAAGCTTTCTTT; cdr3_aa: CASSLEGIGNTEAFF
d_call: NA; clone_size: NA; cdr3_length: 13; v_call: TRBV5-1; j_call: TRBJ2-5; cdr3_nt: TGCGCCAGCAATCCCGGACCCGGTGAGACCCAGTACTTC; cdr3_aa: CASNPGPGETQYF
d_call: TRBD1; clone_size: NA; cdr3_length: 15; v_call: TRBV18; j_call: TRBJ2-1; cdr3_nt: TGTGCCAGCTCCCAGATGGGACAGGGTAACAATGAGCAGTTCTTC; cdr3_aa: CASSQMGQGNNEQFF
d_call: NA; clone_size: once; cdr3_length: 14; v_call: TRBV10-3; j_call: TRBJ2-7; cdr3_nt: TGTGCCATCAGTGAGCTTGTTACGTCCTACGAGCAGTACTTC; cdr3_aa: CAISELVTSYEQYF
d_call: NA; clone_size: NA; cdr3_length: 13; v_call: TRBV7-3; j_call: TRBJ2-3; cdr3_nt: TGTGCCAGCAGCGGGGGTACAGGAGCCCGGCTGTCTTTT; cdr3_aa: CASSGGTGARLSF
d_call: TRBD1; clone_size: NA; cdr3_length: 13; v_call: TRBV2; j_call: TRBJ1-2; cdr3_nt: TGTGCCAGCAGAGGGGACAGGCAGGGCGGCTACACCTTC; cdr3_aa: CASRGDRQGGYTF
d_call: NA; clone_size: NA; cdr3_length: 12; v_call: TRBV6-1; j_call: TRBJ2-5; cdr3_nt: TGTGCCAGCAGTTATGGGTTAGAGACCCAGTACTTC; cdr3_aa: CASSYGLETQYF
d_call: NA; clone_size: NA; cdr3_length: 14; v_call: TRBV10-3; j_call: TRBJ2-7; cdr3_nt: TGTGCCATCAGTGAGGGCATATTGACCTACGAGCAGTACTTC; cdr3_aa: CAISEGILTYEQYF
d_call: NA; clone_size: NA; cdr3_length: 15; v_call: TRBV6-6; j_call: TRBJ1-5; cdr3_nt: TGTGCCAGCAGTTACCTACAAGATAGCAATCAGCCCCAGCATTTT; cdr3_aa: CASSYLQDSNQPQHF
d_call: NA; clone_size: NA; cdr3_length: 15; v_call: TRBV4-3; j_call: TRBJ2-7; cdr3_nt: TGCGCCAGCAGCCAAGATCCCCAGGGCTCCTACGAGCAGTACTTC; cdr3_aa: CASSQDPQGSYEQYF